This T cell receptor (beta chain) originates from a study of early T cells in non-severe SARS-CoV-2 infection. The study's findings and limits: Lookups in VDJdb leaned toward anti-spike CD8 responses and missed private and CD4 specificities.

This clonotype was recorded many times. The antigen is undetermined. The CDR3 has 16 amino acids. The ends lost 4 bases at V and 9 bases at J; junction bases unmatched: 13. Germline-derived CDR1 and CDR2 are MNHEY and SMNVEV (reference sequence). Unique molecular identifiers tagged individual cDNA molecules. One entry per CDR3 protein results from TCRdb running MiXCR on the 5' RACE reads. The table has 37,000 or so distinct CDR3 sequences, around 6.1% seen once; the top ten hold around 24%. The sequencing sample was made of whole blood. The V call is TRBV27, the J call TRBJ2-5, with TRBD2 identical over 11 bases. This sequence was found in an adult who was a healthcare worker with PCR-confirmed SARS-CoV-2 infection or an uninfected control (not recorded which). CDR3 coding DNA: TGTGCCAGCAGTTCCCTGGGGACTAGCGGTCCAAGGGCCCAGTACTTC. It yields the protein CASSSLGTSGPRAQYF.